The 10 T cell receptor beta chains below come from one sample, sequenced in a study of cytomegalovirus exposure and HLA in healthy donors. It was with 60 Vbeta and 13 Jbeta primers that the PCR ran. Repertoires were generated with immunoSEQ multiplex PCR, while TCRdb's copy carries only in-frame clones and drops some. This table has 110,000 to 150,000 clones, over 60% appearing once. Sequencing was carried out using PBMCs. These receptors all stem from a man aged 35 to 55 in good health and CMV-seronegative.

J is TRBJ1-5 and V is TRBV28, with D perhaps TRBD1 (5 bases). The V end was cut by 2 bases, the J end by 5 bases, with 22 bases between. Germline CDR1 MDHEN, CDR2 SYDVKM. The CDR3 has 18 amino acids. The CDR3 DNA follows: TGTGCCAGCAGTTTAAGCCCCCGGAGGGGAACGGGAGATCAGCCCCAGCATTTT. Translation gives CASSLSPRRGTGDQPQHF.

In DNA, the CDR3 is TGCGCCAGCAGCCACGGACAGGGGGCGCGCACCGGGGAGCTGTTTTTT. This sequence encodes CASSHGQGARTGELFF. The J gene is TRBJ2-2, the V gene TRBV4-1; 11 nucleotides agree with TRBD1. Germline CDR1 reads MGHRA; CDR2 reads YSYEKL. Trimming removed 3 bases from V and 4 bases from J; junction bases left unmatched: 4. The CDR3 is made up of 16 amino acids.

Points on this clone: Other DNA sequences in the same sample also yield this CDR3. The rearrangement links TRBV5-1 to TRBJ2-1; 10 bases align to TRBD1. The ends lost 4 bases at V and 4 bases at J; junction bases unmatched: 5. The CDR3 has 15 residues. Germline V gene sequence: CDR1 SGHRS, CDR2 YFSETQ. In DNA, the CDR3 is TGCGCCAGCAGCAGCGGACAGGGGGGATACAATGAGCAGTTCTTC. As protein: CASSSGQGGYNEQFF. The whole variable domain, remainder taken from reference TRBV5-1 and TRBJ2-1, is KAGVTQTPRYLIKTRGQQVTLSCSPISGHRSVSWYQQTPGQGLQFLFEYFSETQRNKGNFPGRFSGRQFSNSRSEMNVSTLELGDSALYLCASSSGQGGYNEQFFGPGTRLTVL.

The chain has TRBV9 and TRBJ2-7; D is undetermined. Per the germline V gene, CDR1 is SGDLS and CDR2 is YYNGEE. V lost 3 bases, J lost 5 bases, and 15 bases lay in between. This CDR3 contains 14 residues. The CDR3: CASSGSWSLHEQYF. The DNA for the CDR3 is TGTGCCAGCAGCGGAAGCTGGTCCCTCCACGAGCAGTACTTC.

In this sample, this clone turned up a few times. The CDR3 coding sequence is TGTGCCAGCAGCACCCACCGGGAGGACTACGAGCAGTACTTC. Its protein is CASSTHREDYEQYF. This sequence joins TRBV27 and TRBJ2-7; 7 bases agree with TRBD2. The V and J ends lost 6 bases and 3 bases, in that order; junction bases with no gene match: 8. The CDR3 length is 14 residues. CDR1 is MNHEY and CDR2 is SMNVEV in the germline V gene (reference sequence).

This clone has only a few counts. The chain has TRBV5-1 and TRBJ1-1, with a tentative D call TRBD1 (6 bases). V was shortened by 4 bases and J by 7 bases, with 14 bases between the two germline ends. CDR3 length equals 13 residues. In germline, CDR1 is SGHRS, CDR2 YFSETQ. CDR3 amino acids: CASSPRGPNEAFF. Written as DNA, the CDR3 is TGCGCCAGCAGCCCCAGGGGCCCTAATGAAGCTTTCTTT. The full variable domain, rest sourced from reference TRBV5-1 and TRBJ1-1, is KAGVTQTPRYLIKTRGQQVTLSCSPISGHRSVSWYQQTPGQGLQFLFEYFSETQRNKGNFPGRFSGRQFSNSRSEMNVSTLELGDSALYLCASSPRGPNEAFFGQGTRLTVV.

This chain uses TRBV6-6 with TRBJ2-2; 9 bases are shared with TRBD1. The V gene end was trimmed by 10 bases and the J gene end by 3 bases; junction bases not matched to a gene: 6. Germline CDR1 is MNHNY and CDR2 is SVGAGI (reference sequence). The CDR3 runs 14 residues. CDR3: CATRQGVDTGELFF. CDR3 DNA sequence: TGTGCCACAAGACAGGGGGTCGACACCGGGGAGCTGTTTTTT.

This clone has only a few counts. The V and J genes are TRBV18 and TRBJ1-1, with D uncertain. Trimming removed 6 bases at V and 7 bases at J, with 15 bases between. This CDR3 is 13 amino acids long. In germline, CDR1 is KGHSH, CDR2 LQKENI. DNA for the CDR3: TGTGCCAGCTCTCAAGGACGGGAGGGTGAAGCTTTCTTT. Translation: CASSQGREGEAFF.

The CDR3 nucleotides read TGTGCCAGCAGCTTAAACCTAGCGGGATACAATGAGCAGTTCTTC. Its protein product is CASSLNLAGYNEQFF. The gene calls are TRBV7-3 and TRBJ2-1, with 9 nucleotides matching TRBD2. Per the germline V gene, CDR1 is SGHTA and CDR2 is FQGTGA. Trimming cost V 1 base and J 4 bases; bases outside gene matches: 2. The CDR3 loop spans 15 amino acids.

This clone was counted only a few times. The chain joins TRBV7-9 to TRBJ1-4; 7 bases are shared with TRBD1. The germline V gene encodes CDR1 SEHNR and CDR2 FQNEAQ (reference sequence). This CDR3 spans 14 amino acids. The V segment lost 5 bases and the J segment 2 bases; nucleotides outside the gene matches: 2. CDR3 coding DNA: TGTGCCAGCAGCCTGGGACAGACTAATGAAAAACTGTTTTTT. Protein sequence: CASSLGQTNEKLFF.